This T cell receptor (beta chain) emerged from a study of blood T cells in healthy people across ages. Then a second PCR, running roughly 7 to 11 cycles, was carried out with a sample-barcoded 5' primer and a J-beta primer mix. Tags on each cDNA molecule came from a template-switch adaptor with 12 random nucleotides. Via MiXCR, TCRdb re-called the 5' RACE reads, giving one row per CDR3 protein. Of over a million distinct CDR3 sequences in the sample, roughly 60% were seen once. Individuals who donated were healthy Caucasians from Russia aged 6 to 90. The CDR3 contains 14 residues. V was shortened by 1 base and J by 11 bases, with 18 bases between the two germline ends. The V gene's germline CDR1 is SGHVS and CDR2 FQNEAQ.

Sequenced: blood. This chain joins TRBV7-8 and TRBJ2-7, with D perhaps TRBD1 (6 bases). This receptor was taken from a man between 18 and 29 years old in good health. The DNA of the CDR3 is TGTGCCAGCAGCTTAGGTCCCCAGGGGATTAGGGAGTACTTC. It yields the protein CASSLGPQGIREYF.